The text below deals with one T cell receptor (beta chain). The antigen is not known. Profiled with immunoSEQ multiplex PCR; TCRdb holds only in-frame clones, not every one. The data hold 600,000 or so clones, with about 95% observed a single time. CD45RO-negative CD8 cells positively selected for CCR7 made up the naive population, which excluded terminally differentiated effector memory CD45RA+ cells. The sample originates from a study of shared clonotypes between healthy human individuals. About the study: Donors consisted of two women and three men between 18 and 49. General study findings and limits: All-four-donor shared clonotypes had higher generation probabilities than non-shared clonotypes did.

V dropped 2 bases and J dropped 3 bases, with 14 bases sitting between them. The CDR3 covers 16 residues. The germline CDR1 and CDR2 sequences are SGHAT and FQNNGV. Sequenced material: naive CD8+ T cells sorted from blood. The gene calls are TRBV11-2 and TRBJ2-4; perhaps TRBD2 as D (6 bases). This receptor was taken from a woman younger than 45 in good health. CDR3 nucleotides: TGTGCCAGCAGCTTATCCTCCGGCGGGGTCAAAAACATTCAGTACTTC. Translating gives CASSLSSGGVKNIQYF.